These 26 T cell receptor beta chains came from one sample sequenced in a study of CD8+CD57+ T cells in acquired aplastic anemia. Sequenced patients had shown CD8+CD57+ cell expansion by flow cytometry. The template used for profiling TCR beta VDJ and CDR3 was genomic DNA. Via MiXCR, TCRdb re-called the reads, giving one row per CDR3 protein. This sample has approximately 150,000 distinct CDR3 sequences, with approximately 51% found just once. The sample comprised sorted CD4+, CD8+, or CD8+CD57+ T cells (not recorded which) from PBMCs. The receptors were gathered from a human donor with aplastic anemia.

This chain joins TRBV11-2 and TRBJ1-5; 8 bases are a match to TRBD1. The CDR3 extends over 15 amino acids. Looked up from germline, CDR1 is SGHAT and CDR2 is FQNNGV. V shed 5 bases and J 7 bases; nucleotides not matched to a gene: 10. CDR3 sequence reads: CASSPSRGPGQPQHF. The CDR3 DNA reads as TGTGCCAGCAGCCCAAGCAGGGGGCCTGGCCAGCCCCAGCATTTT. Together with reference TRBV11-2 and TRBJ1-5, the CDR3 gives the full variable domain: EAGVAQSPRYKIIEKRQSVAFWCNPISGHATLYWYQQILGQGPKLLIQFQNNGVVDDSQLPKDRFSAERLKGVDSTLKIQPAKLEDSAVYLCASSPSRGPGQPQHFGDGTRLSIL.

This clonotype occurred many times. The rearrangement uses TRBV7-9 and TRBJ1-2; 7 bases line up with TRBD1. From germline, CDR1 is SEHNR and CDR2 FQNEAQ (reference sequence). There are 13 residues in the CDR3. With 5 bases clipped from V and 6 bases from J, the junction kept 6 bases outside the gene matches. CDR3 DNA sequence: TGTGCCAGCAGCGCGGACAGGTGGCATGGCTACACCTTC. Residues: CASSADRWHGYTF.

This clonotype was counted only a few times. The chain recombines TRBV6-5 with TRBJ2-5, with D unresolved. With 5 bases removed from V and 1 base from J, the gap between germline ends came to 14 bases. From germline, CDR1 is MNHEY and CDR2 SVGAGI. The CDR3 is 15 residues long. The CDR3 DNA sequence: TGTGCCAGCAGTCCCCCGGCCATCTCCCAAGAGACCCAGTACTTC. Translation: CASSPPAISQETQYF.

This clonotype was seen repeatedly, ten times or more. The chain recombines TRBV19 with TRBJ2-3; 7 nucleotides agree with TRBD2. V lost 1 base to trimming and J lost 2 bases; unmatched junction nucleotides: 3. The CDR3 length is 15 residues. CDR1 is LNHDA and CDR2 is SQIVND in the germline V gene (reference sequence). This CDR3 reads CASSIASGATDTQYF. Here the CDR3 DNA reads TGTGCCAGTAGTATAGCTAGCGGAGCCACAGATACGCAGTATTTT. Combining the CDR3 with reference TRBV19 and TRBJ2-3 gives the whole variable domain DGGITQSPKYLFRKEGQNVTLSCEQNLNHDAMYWYRQDPGQGLRLIYYSQIVNDFQKGDIAEGYSVSREKKESFPLTVTSAQKNPTAFYLCASSIASGATDTQYFGPGTRLTVL.

As to this clonotype: The final CDR3 position lacks the conserved phenylalanine or tryptophan, pointing to a likely read error. This sequence joins TRBV15 and TRBJ1-6; D unclear. V was clipped by 1 base and J by 10 bases, with 8 bases between them. CDR3 length equals 13 residues. Germline assignment: CDR1 LNHNV and CDR2 YYDKDF (reference sequence). Here the CDR3 DNA reads TGTGCCACCAGCAGAGGGGCTAACTCACCCCTCCACTCT. Amino acid sequence: CATSRGANSPLHS.

The chain employs TRBV2 and TRBJ2-7; no clear D gene. The CDR3 sequence is 15 residues long. Trimming shortened V by 4 bases and J by 6 bases, and 19 bases separated the two germline ends. From germline, CDR1 is SNHLY and CDR2 FYNNEI. As DNA, the CDR3 is TGTGCCAGCAGTGGGGTGCAGGCGCAGCCGGGCGAGCAGTACTTC. This sequence encodes CASSGVQAQPGEQYF.

This clonotype was counted a few times. The J gene is TRBJ1-6, the V gene TRBV10-3; D may be TRBD1 (6 bases). V lost 6 bases, J lost 10 bases, and 16 bases lay in between. The CDR3 is 14 amino acids. Per the germline V gene, CDR1 is ENHRY and CDR2 is SYGVKD. CDR3 region: CAISPGMGASPLHF. CDR3 bases: TGTGCCATCAGCCCCGGGATGGGGGCGTCACCCCTCCACTTT.

This clonotype was seen ten or more times. The genes are TRBV20-1 and TRBJ1-1; the D gene is possibly TRBD1 (6 bases). The CDR3 runs 12 residues. Per germline, CDR1 DFQATT and CDR2 SNEGSKA (reference sequence). Deletions cut 3 bases from V and 4 bases from J, with 9 bases between. The CDR3 DNA follows: TGCAGTGCTAGTGGGGGGGCCACTGAAGCTTTCTTT. It specifies CSASGGATEAFF.

This clonotype came up many times. V is TRBV7-3 and J is TRBJ2-2; D unresolved. Germline V gives CDR1 SGHTA, CDR2 FQGTGA. Trimming cost V 4 bases and J 1 base, with 4 bases left between them. This CDR3 comprises 13 residues. The CDR3 sequence is CASSSGNTGELFF. CDR3 nucleotide sequence: TGTGCCAGCAGCTCCGGGAACACCGGGGAGCTGTTTTTT.

This clonotype has ten or more counts. V gene TRBV7-2 combines with J gene TRBJ2-5; D is ambiguous. Germline V lookup: CDR1 SGHTA, CDR2 FQGNSA. The CDR3 has 15 residues. The V and J ends lost 5 bases and 4 bases respectively, with 17 bases between them. The chain's CDR3 is CASSAARPTPETQYF. The CDR3 DNA reads TGTGCCAGCAGCGCAGCGCGTCCGACCCCAGAGACCCAGTACTTC.

The chain joins TRBV29-1 to TRBJ1-5; 12 bases are shared with TRBD1. Losses at the gene ends were 1 base for V and 6 bases for J; bases not matched to a gene: 7. The V gene's germline CDR1 is SQVTM and CDR2 ANQGSEA. This CDR3 has 16 residues. The CDR3 sequence: CSVEVSGQGARQPQHF. In nucleotides, the CDR3 is TGCAGCGTTGAAGTCTCGGGACAGGGGGCGCGTCAGCCCCAGCATTTT.

This clonotype was seen many times. J is TRBJ2-2 and V is TRBV20-1, with 7 nucleotides matching TRBD1. V shed 6 bases and J 0 bases; nucleotides not matched to a gene: 7. Germline CDR1 reads DFQATT; CDR2 reads SNEGSKA (reference sequence). The CDR3 is 15 amino acids. The CDR3 coding sequence is TGCAGTGCAACCGGACAGGCCTCGAACACCGGGGAGCTGTTTTTT. Its translation is CSATGQASNTGELFF.

As concerns this clonotype: At one boundary the junction diverges from the germline segment, which might be a read error. The CDR3 reads CASSTNGAQGYGYAF. The CDR3 nucleotides are TGTGCCAGCAGTACAAACGGGGCCCAGGGCTATGGCTACGCCTTC. The rearrangement joins TRBV19 to TRBJ1-2, with TRBD1 as a possible D gene (5 bases). The CDR3 is 15 amino acids. Germline CDR1 is LNHDA and CDR2 is SQIVND (reference sequence).

The gene calls are TRBV24-1 and TRBJ1-1, with D maybe TRBD1 (5 bases). The germline CDR1 and CDR2 sequences are KGHDR and SFDVKD. The V end was cut by 7 bases, the J end by 5 bases, with 7 bases between. The CDR3 runs to 11 residues. This CDR3 is CATRKGTEAFF. Here the CDR3 DNA reads TGTGCCACCAGGAAGGGGACTGAAGCTTTCTTT.

This clonotype was seen at least ten times. The chain joins TRBV9 to TRBJ2-2, with 8 bases identical to TRBD1. The CDR3 is made up of 16 amino acids. CDR1 and CDR2 (germline): SGDLS, YYNGEE. After removal of 2 bases from V and 0 bases from J, the junction contained 3 bases not matched to a gene. This chain's CDR3 is CASSVGQGPNTGELFF. Here the CDR3 DNA reads TGTGCCAGCAGCGTTGGACAGGGTCCGAACACCGGGGAGCTGTTTTTT. Full variable domain (rest looked up from reference TRBV9 and TRBJ2-2): DSGVTQTPKHLITATGQRVTLRCSPRSGDLSVYWYQQSLDQGLQFLIQYYNGEERAKGNILERFSAQQFPDLHSELNLSSLELGDSALYFCASSVGQGPNTGELFFGEGSRLTVL.

V usage is TRBV10-3 and J usage is TRBJ1-3; TRBD1 is a possible D gene (6 bases). CDR1 ENHRY and CDR2 SYGVKD come from the germline V gene. The V and J ends lost 2 bases and 4 bases respectively, with 15 bases between them. The CDR3 loop spans 16 amino acids. The CDR3 spells CAISETRDMEGNTIYF. As DNA, the CDR3 is TGTGCCATCAGTGAGACGCGGGACATGGAGGGAAACACCATATATTTT.

In this sample, this clonotype turned up many times. The CDR3 here is CSARGAGPKGDTDTQYF. DNA for the CDR3: TGCAGTGCTAGAGGGGCGGGCCCTAAGGGGGACACAGATACGCAGTATTTT. The chain is built from TRBV20-1 and TRBJ2-3, with D possibly matching TRBD1 (6 bases). CDR1 DFQATT and CDR2 SNEGSKA come from the germline V gene (reference sequence). Deletions cut 1 base from V and 2 bases from J, with 19 bases between. The CDR3 sequence is 17 residues long.

This clonotype was observed a few times. A much larger clonotype is one base distant, so this may be a read error. The chain combines TRBV6-1 with TRBJ2-7, with unresolved D. CDR1 is MNHNS, CDR2 SASEGT, per germline. Trimming cost V 4 bases and J 0 bases, with 13 bases left between them. The length of the CDR3 is 15 residues. CDR3 nucleotides: TGTGCCAGCAGTGGCCAGTGGACGAGCTCCTACGAGCAGTACGTC. This sequence encodes CASSGQWTSSYEQYV.

On this clonotype: Being one base from a much bigger clone, this may be a read error. This chain joins TRBV6-5 and TRBJ1-1; tentative D call: TRBD1 (5 bases). Germline CDR1 reads MNHEY; CDR2 reads SVGAGI. CDR3 length: 14 amino acids. CDR3 bases: TGTGCCAGCAGTTACGCCAGGGCCAACACTGGAGCTTTCTTT. Amino acids: CASSYARANTGAFF.

Ten or more counts support this clonotype. The chain has TRBV6-1 and TRBJ2-5, with D possibly matching TRBD2 (5 bases). V was pared by 5 bases and J by 0 bases, with 10 bases between. Per the germline V gene, CDR1 is MNHNS and CDR2 is SASEGT. This CDR3 is built from 14 residues. CDR3 coding DNA: TGTGCCAGCAGTCGTGGACTCAACCAAGAGACCCAGTACTTC. Amino acid sequence: CASSRGLNQETQYF.

With regard to this clonotype: At one end the junction does not follow the germline gene, possibly because of a read error. The chain combines TRBV19 with TRBJ2-1; 8 bases map to TRBD1. This CDR3 contains 14 residues. Germline V lookup: CDR1 LNHDA, CDR2 SQIVND (reference sequence). This chain's CDR3 is CASRATGAYNKQFF. CDR3 coding DNA: TGTGCCAGTAGAGCGACAGGGGCATACAATAAGCAGTTCTTC. Together with reference TRBV19 and TRBJ2-1, the CDR3 gives the full variable domain: DGGITQSPKYLFRKEGQNVTLSCEQNLNHDAMYWYRQDPGQGLRLIYYSQIVNDFQKGDIAEGYSVSREKKESFPLTVTSAQKNPTAFYLCASRATGAYNKQFFGPGTRLTVL.

This clonotype was observed a handful of times. An end of the junction differs from the germline gene, which may be a read error. The chain recombines TRBV6-2 or TRBV6-3 with TRBJ1-2; the match to TRBD1 covers 12 bases. There are 17 residues in the CDR3. Per the germline V gene, CDR1 is MNHEY and CDR2 is SVGEGT. The CDR3 protein is CAGSSLRDRGLGFGYTF. As DNA, the CDR3 is TGTGCCGGCAGTTCTCTCCGGGACAGGGGGCTAGGTTTTGGCTACACCTTC.

This clonotype was seen ten or more times. The chain combines TRBV7-2 with TRBJ2-1; D is unclear. Germline V gene sequence: CDR1 SGHTA, CDR2 FQGNSA. The V end lost 3 bases, the J end lost 2 bases, and 5 bases lay between the germline ends. This CDR3 has 13 amino acids. The CDR3, as DNA: TGTGCCAGCAGCTTTCTCGCCTACAATGAGCAGTTCTTC. This translates into CASSFLAYNEQFF.

This clonotype came up a few times. The rearrangement joins TRBV2 to TRBJ2-7, with 7 bases fitting TRBD1. Germline V gene lookup returns CDR1 SNHLY and CDR2 FYNNEI. This CDR3 contains 10 residues. V gave up 9 bases and J gave up 6 bases; unmatched junction bases: 2. In DNA, the CDR3 is TGTGCCAGTACAGGGGTCGAGCAGTACTTC. It codes for CASTGVEQYF.

The CDR3 nucleotides read TGTGCCAGCAGTCTCCTGGGTGGAAACACCATATATTTT. It translates to CASSLLGGNTIYF. V gene TRBV12-3 or TRBV12-4 combines with J gene TRBJ1-3; D ambiguous. V lost 5 bases and J lost 3, with 8 bases in between. This CDR3 contains 13 residues.

The sample holds many counts of this clonotype. The DNA for the CDR3 is TGTGCCAGCAGACTGGACAATCCGAATGGCTACACCTTC. Translation gives CASRLDNPNGYTF. This chain links TRBV6-1 with TRBJ1-2; a weak D match, TRBD1 (5 bases). Germline loops: CDR1 MNHNS, CDR2 SASEGT. The V end lost 6 bases, the J end lost 6 bases, and 14 bases lay between the germline ends. There are 13 residues in the CDR3.